This TCR beta chain was identified during a study of a mutant IDH1 vaccine in newly diagnosed glioma. Study at large: Sex among treated patients split around 62% male, about 40% female; mean age was roughly 40 years. Patients previously underwent radiotherapy, temozolomide, or both, and most underwent both.

Concerning this clone itself: What it binds is not known.

Specified time point: week 23, last vaccination. Doses consisted of 300 ug of mutant IDH1 20-mer peptide each, paired with topical imiquimod. Assay: immunoSEQ multiplex PCR; the TCRdb copy retains only in-frame clones and omits some. The table has fewer than 45,000 clones, about 75% seen once. Trimming stripped 5 bases from V and 2 bases from J, with 6 bases between. The CDR3 is 12 amino acids. Per germline, CDR1 SGHAT and CDR2 FQNNGV. This TCR was recovered from a man aged 45-60 years with glioma. The genes are TRBV11-2 and TRBJ1-1, with D uncertain. The specimen was PBMCs, collected from a glioma patient whose treatment included an IDH1 peptide vaccine. This chain's CDR3 is CASSPSNTEAFF. The CDR3, as DNA: TGTGCCAGCAGCCCTAGTAACACTGAAGCTTTCTTT.